These T cell receptor beta chains were read from a single sample in a study of graft-versus-host responses after intestinal transplantation. Profiled with immunoSEQ multiplex PCR; TCRdb holds only in-frame clones, not every one. Of about 130,000 clones in the sample, about nine tenths are singletons; the top ten hold roughly 0.19%. Antigen specificity for these receptors is unknown. The material was unstimulated CD4+ T cells sorted from spleen or lymph node cells, obtained before intestinal transplant. The receptors stem from a human donor who received an intestinal transplant. CDR3s include the opening cysteine and the closing phenylalanine or tryptophan. The D gene is left open where the match is weak. Clone size is given for some rows only: seen once, a few or many times, or a class if the clone is expanded.

length | size | J | D | V | CDR3 | DNA
15 | . | TRBJ1-6 | . | TRBV7-9 | CASRADGRLNSPLHF | TGTGCCAGCCGAGCGGACGGGCGCCTTAATTCACCCCTCCACTTT
14 | few | TRBJ1-1 | TRBD1 | TRBV12-5 | CASGLALTGTEAFF | TGTGCTAGTGGTTTGGCCCTGACAGGGACTGAAGCTTTCTTT
22 | . | TRBJ2-6 | TRBD2 | TRBV4-2 | CASSPGGLAGEGIASGANVLTF | TGTGCCAGCAGCCCGGGAGGACTAGCGGGAGAGGGTATAGCCTCTGGGGCCAACGTCCTGACTTTC
16 | . | TRBJ2-5 | TRBD1 | TRBV7-2 | CASSFSPPSGTGAQYF | TGTGCCAGCAGCTTTTCCCCTCCCTCCGGGACAGGGGCCCAGTACTTC
14 | . | TRBJ1-5 | . | TRBV18 | CASSRQSGGQPQHF | TGTGCCAGCTCACGACAGAGTGGGGGCCAGCCCCAGCATTTT
18 | . | TRBJ2-3 | . | TRBV5-1 | CASSLVRLLGLNTDTQYF | TGCGCCAGCAGCTTAGTCAGGCTACTCGGACTAAACACAGATACGCAGTATTTT
14 | . | TRBJ1-4 | . | TRBV5-6 | CASSLSATNEKLFF | TGTGCCAGCAGCTTGAGTGCAACTAATGAAAAACTGTTTTTT
13 | . | TRBJ1-6 | . | TRBV18 | CANRQSYNSPLHF | TGTGCCAACCGACAATCCTATAATTCACCCCTCCACTTT
16 | . | TRBJ2-7 | TRBD2 | TRBV7-9 | CASSLAASGFSYEQYF | TGTGCCAGCAGCTTAGCGGCTAGCGGGTTCTCCTACGAGCAGTACTTC
15 | . | TRBJ1-2 | TRBD1 | TRBV4-3 | CASSYRDREDYGYTF | TGCGCCAGCAGTTACCGGGACAGGGAGGACTATGGCTACACCTTC
14 | . | TRBJ2-2 | . | TRBV19 | CASSAGKDLGELFF | TGTGCCAGTAGTGCAGGGAAGGATCTCGGGGAGCTGTTTTTT
15 | . | TRBJ2-3 | TRBD2 | TRBV6-6 | CASSPGLDLADTQYF | TGTGCCAGCAGCCCGGGACTAGATTTAGCAGATACGCAGTATTTT
13 | . | TRBJ2-1 | . | TRBV7-2 | CASSLLAYNEQFF | TGTGCCAGCAGCTTACTAGCGTACAATGAGCAGTTCTTC
15 | . | TRBJ2-3 | TRBD2 | TRBV5-4 | CASSSSGRSTDTQYF | TGTGCCAGCAGTTCTAGCGGGAGGAGCACAGATACGCAGTATTTT
14 | . | TRBJ2-7 | . | TRBV28 | CASSPGTVAYEQYF | TGTGCCAGCAGTCCGGGGACGGTAGCCTACGAGCAGTACTTC
14 | . | TRBJ2-7 | TRBD1 | TRBV7-6 | CASSLGQGYYEQYF | TGTGCCAGCAGCTTAGGACAGGGATACTACGAGCAGTACTTC
15 | . | TRBJ2-3 | TRBD1 | TRBV2 | CARGRGQDSTDTQYF | TGTGCCAGAGGGCGGGGACAGGACTCCACAGATACGCAGTATTTT
15 | . | TRBJ2-7 | TRBD2 | TRBV11-3 | CASSLGLAGPYEQYF | TGTGCCAGCAGCCTGGGACTAGCGGGACCCTACGAGCAGTACTTC
13 | . | TRBJ1-1 | . | TRBV25-1 | CASSEVTNTEAFF | TGTGCCAGCAGTGAAGTGACGAACACTGAAGCTTTCTTT
15 | . | TRBJ2-1 | TRBD2 | TRBV7-6 | CASSSAGVGRNEQFF | TGTGCCAGCAGCTCAGCGGGAGTAGGGAGAAATGAGCAGTTCTTC
18 | . | TRBJ2-7 | . | TRBV4-2 | CASSWGGSGGWSSYEQYF | TGTGCCAGCAGCTGGGGAGGGTCGGGGGGCTGGAGCTCCTACGAGCAGTACTTC
14 | . | TRBJ1-1 | . | TRBV6-6 | CASRTSGMNTEAFF | TGTGCCAGCAGAACGTCGGGTATGAACACTGAAGCTTTCTTT
15 | . | TRBJ2-7 | TRBD2 | TRBV7-9 | CASSGERELSYEQYF | TGTGCCAGCAGTGGCGAGCGGGAGCTATCCTACGAGCAGTACTTC
13 | . | TRBJ2-3 | . | TRBV2 | CASSDGGTDTQYF | TGTGCCAGCAGTGACGGCGGGACGGATACGCAGTATTTT
15 | . | TRBJ1-1 | . | TRBV9 | CASSPRIGENTEAFF | TGTGCCAGCAGCCCCAGGATAGGGGAGAACACTGAAGCTTTCTTT
14 | once | TRBJ2-1 | TRBD2 | TRBV28 | CASMGTSGRRKQFF | TGTGCCAGCATGGGGACTAGCGGGAGGCGAAAGCAGTTCTTC
15 | . | TRBJ1-1 | TRBD1 | TRBV6-6 | CASSPADRGGTEAFF | TGTGCCAGCAGTCCCGCAGACAGGGGAGGAACTGAAGCTTTCTTT